The text below deals with one T cell receptor beta chain. The antigen is not known. The sample is drawn from a study of OX40 agonist ivuxolimab in advanced cancers. Study results and caveats: At doses 0.1 to 3.0 mg/kg, CD4+ and CD8+ clones expanded. CD8+ T cells were the subset that, on average, had more expanded clones than CD4+. Among the least clonally expanded were partial responders at 0.1-3.0 mg/kg.

Some clones are missing from TCRdb's copy, which holds only in-frame ones; the method was immunoSEQ multiplex PCR. The table includes roughly 100,000 clones, around 90% detected once. V was pared by 1 base and J by 5 bases, with 20 bases between. Germline loops: CDR1 SEHNR, CDR2 FQNEAQ (reference sequence). This CDR3 is 17 amino acids long. This chain links TRBV7-9 with TRBJ1-2; a possible D gene is TRBD1 (6 bases). This clonotype was sampled from an adult with an advanced solid tumor such as melanoma, head and neck, liver or kidney cancer. The sample in question was CD4+ or CD8+ T cells sorted from blood, obtained in a trial of the OX40 agonist ivuxolimab. CDR3 region: CASSLGAGTGARYGYTF. CDR3 nucleotides: TGTGCCAGCAGCTTAGGGGCCGGGACGGGGGCACGATATGGCTACACCTTC.